These 12 T cell receptor beta chains were all obtained from the same sample, sequenced in a study of cytomegalovirus exposure and HLA in healthy donors. The PCR used 60 Vbeta and 13 Jbeta primers. Assay: immunoSEQ multiplex PCR; the TCRdb copy retains only in-frame clones and omits some. This sample has fewer than 200,000 clones, with 80% to 90% found just once. The sequenced sample consisted of PBMCs. These receptors all stem from a woman in her late teens or twenties in good health and CMV-seronegative.

This chain connects TRBV6-1 to TRBJ2-2; D is perhaps TRBD2 (5 bases). Germline-derived CDR1 and CDR2 are MNHNS and SASEGT. This CDR3 contains 15 residues. Trimming left V 2 bases short and J 6 bases short, with 13 bases between. This chain's CDR3 is CASSELSAVSGELFF. The CDR3 coding sequence is TGTGCCAGCAGTGAACTTAGCGCGGTATCCGGGGAGCTGTTTTTT.

The genes are TRBV5-1 and TRBJ1-1, with D possibly being TRBD1 (5 bases). The CDR3 sequence is 14 residues long. V was shortened by 0 bases and J by 4 bases, with 10 bases between the two germline ends. Germline V lookup: CDR1 SGHRS, CDR2 YFSETQ. The CDR3: CASSLAGYGTEAFF. The CDR3 region has the DNA TGCGCCAGCAGCTTGGCAGGGTATGGCACTGAAGCTTTCTTT.

The chain carries TRBV27 and TRBJ1-2; D gene uncertain. Germline V gene data show CDR1 as MNHEY and CDR2 as SMNVEV (reference sequence). The CDR3 has 13 residues. Trimming removed 5 bases at V and 3 bases at J, with 10 bases between. DNA of the CDR3: TGTGCCAGCAGTCTTAGCCTGGACTATGGCTACACCTTC. Amino acids: CASSLSLDYGYTF.

The rearrangement links TRBV19 to TRBJ2-7, with TRBD1 matching over 7 bases. The CDR3 is 13 residues long. Trimming removed 6 bases from V and 5 bases from J; junction bases left unmatched: 7. The germline gives CDR1 LNHDA, CDR2 SQIVND (reference sequence). CDR3 protein: CASRGRGIHEQYF. In DNA, the CDR3 is TGTGCCAGTAGAGGCAGGGGGATCCACGAGCAGTACTTC.

This rearrangement joins TRBV28 to TRBJ2-7; 7 nucleotides align to TRBD1. CDR1 is MDHEN and CDR2 is SYDVKM in the germline V gene. Losses at the gene ends were 2 bases for V and 3 bases for J; bases not matched to a gene: 4. CDR3 length equals 14 residues. CDR3 DNA sequence: TGTGCCAGCAGTTTAGGGGGACAGATCTACGAGCAGTACTTC. Translating it yields CASSLGGQIYEQYF. The full variable domain, with the rest looked up from reference TRBV28 and TRBJ2-7, is DVKVTQSSRYLVKRTGEKVFLECVQDMDHENMFWYRQDPGLGLRLIYFSYDVKMKEKGDIPEGYSVSREKKERFSLILESASTNQTSMYLCASSLGGQIYEQYFGPGTRLTVT.

The chain employs TRBV2 and TRBJ2-2, with TRBD2 as a possible D gene (6 bases). V was trimmed by 5 bases and J by 1 base, leaving 11 bases between them. The CDR3 covers 15 residues. The germline gives CDR1 SNHLY, CDR2 FYNNEI. The CDR3 loop is CASSFYGGNTGELFF. The CDR3 bases are TGTGCCAGCAGTTTTTACGGGGGGAACACCGGGGAGCTGTTTTTT. Full variable domain (outside the CDR3, taken from reference TRBV2 and TRBJ2-2): EPEVTQTPSHQVTQMGQEVILRCVPISNHLYFYWYRQILGQKVEFLVSFYNNEISEKSEIFDDQFSVERPDGSNFTLKIRSTKLEDSAMYFCASSFYGGNTGELFFGEGSRLTVL.

The J gene is TRBJ2-1, the V gene TRBV15; D is perhaps TRBD1 (5 bases). This CDR3 comprises 18 residues. Per germline, CDR1 LNHNV and CDR2 YYDKDF (reference sequence). V was pared by 1 base and J by 0 bases, with 16 bases between. CDR3 DNA: TGTGCCACCAGCAGAGTCAAGTCACAGGTCAGCTCCTACAATGAGCAGTTCTTC. It specifies CATSRVKSQVSSYNEQFF.

Written as DNA, the CDR3 is TGTGCCAGCAGCGTAAACTCCCGGGACATCTCCTCCTACAATGAGCAGTTCTTC. The encoded protein is CASSVNSRDISSYNEQFF. The chain joins TRBV9 to TRBJ2-1; TRBD1 might be the D (6 bases). The CDR3 loop spans 18 amino acids. V dropped 1 base and J dropped 0 bases, with 17 bases sitting between them. In germline, CDR1 is SGDLS, CDR2 YYNGEE.

The J gene is TRBJ1-1, the V gene TRBV5-1; D might be TRBD1 (6 bases). This CDR3 is built from 14 residues. Per germline, CDR1 SGHRS and CDR2 YFSETQ. The ends were cut back, 2 bases at V and 11 bases at J, with 19 bases in the middle. CDR3 in amino acids: CASSFSGPDRPAFF. The CDR3 region has the DNA TGCGCCAGCAGCTTTTCTGGCCCCGACAGGCCGGCTTTCTTT.

V usage is TRBV9 and J usage is TRBJ2-7, with TRBD1 identical over 7 bases. Germline V gene sequence: CDR1 SGDLS, CDR2 YYNGEE. The CDR3 is 14 residues long. J was trimmed by 3 bases and V by 4 bases; bases with no gene match: 7. CDR3: CASSPRDSLYEQYF. The CDR3 DNA reads TGTGCCAGCAGCCCCCGGGACAGTCTCTACGAGCAGTACTTC.

This clone appeared a single time. Its ends do not fully match the called genes, so a read error is possible. Other DNA sequences in this specimen translate into the identical CDR3. The chain uses TRBV4-1 and TRBJ1-3, with D maybe TRBD1 (6 bases). CDR3 size: 16 residues. The germline CDR1 and CDR2 sequences are MGHRA and YSYEKL. The CDR3 DNA reads as TGCGCCAGCAGCCAACCCACAGGGAGGGCTGGGAACACCATATATTTT. Encoded protein: CASSQPTGRAGNTIYF.

This clone appeared once. This chain links TRBV11-2 with TRBJ1-1; no clear D. Germline loops: CDR1 SGHAT, CDR2 FQNNGV. The CDR3 spans 14 residues. Trimming took off 6 bases at V and 2 bases at J, with 13 bases between the two ends. The CDR3 loop is CASRPKAANTEAFF. In DNA form, the CDR3 reads TGTGCCAGCAGACCCAAGGCGGCTAACACTGAAGCTTTCTTT.